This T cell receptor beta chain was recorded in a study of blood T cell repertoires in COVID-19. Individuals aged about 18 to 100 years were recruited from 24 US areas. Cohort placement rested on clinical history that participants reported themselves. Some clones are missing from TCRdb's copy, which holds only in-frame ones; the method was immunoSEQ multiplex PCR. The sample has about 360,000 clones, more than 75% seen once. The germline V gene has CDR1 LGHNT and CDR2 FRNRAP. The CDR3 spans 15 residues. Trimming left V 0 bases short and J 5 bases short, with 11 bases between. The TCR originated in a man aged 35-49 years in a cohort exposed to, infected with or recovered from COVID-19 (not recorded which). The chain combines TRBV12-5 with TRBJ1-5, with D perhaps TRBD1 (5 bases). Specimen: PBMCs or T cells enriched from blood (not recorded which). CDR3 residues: CASGLVLGGDQPQHF. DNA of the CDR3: TGTGCTAGTGGTTTGGTACTTGGGGGGGATCAGCCCCAGCATTTT.